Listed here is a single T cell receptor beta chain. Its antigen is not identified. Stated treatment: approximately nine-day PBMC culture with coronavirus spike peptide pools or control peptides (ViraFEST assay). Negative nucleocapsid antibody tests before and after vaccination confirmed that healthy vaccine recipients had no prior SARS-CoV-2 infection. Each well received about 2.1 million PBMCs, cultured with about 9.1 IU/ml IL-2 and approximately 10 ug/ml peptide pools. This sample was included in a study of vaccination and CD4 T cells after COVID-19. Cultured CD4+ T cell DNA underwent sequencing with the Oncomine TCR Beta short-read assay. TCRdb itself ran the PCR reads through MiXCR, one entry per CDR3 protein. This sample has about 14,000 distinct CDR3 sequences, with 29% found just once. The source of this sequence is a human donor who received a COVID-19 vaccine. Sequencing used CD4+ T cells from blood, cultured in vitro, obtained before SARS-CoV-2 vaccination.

The chain's CDR3 is CATSDFNPRGNEQFF. The CDR3 coding sequence is TGTGCCACCAGTGATTTTAACCCCCGCGGGAATGAGCAGTTCTTC. The chain is built from TRBV24-1 and TRBJ2-1, with D possibly being TRBD2 (5 bases). The CDR3 loop spans 15 amino acids. Trimming took off 1 base at V and 7 bases at J, with 13 bases between the two ends. Germline lookup yields CDR1 KGHDR and CDR2 SFDVKD.